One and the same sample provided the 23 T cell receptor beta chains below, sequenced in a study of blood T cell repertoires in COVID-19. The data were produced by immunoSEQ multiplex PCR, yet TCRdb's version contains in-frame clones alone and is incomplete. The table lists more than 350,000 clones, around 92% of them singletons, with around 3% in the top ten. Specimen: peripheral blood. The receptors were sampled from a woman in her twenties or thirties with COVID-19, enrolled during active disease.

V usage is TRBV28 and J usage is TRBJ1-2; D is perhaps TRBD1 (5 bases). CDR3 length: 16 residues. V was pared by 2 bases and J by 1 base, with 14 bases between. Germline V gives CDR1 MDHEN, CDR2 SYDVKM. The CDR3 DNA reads TGTGCCAGCAGTTTAGATTTGGGGGGTTATAACTATGGCTACACCTTC. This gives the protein CASSLDLGGYNYGYTF.

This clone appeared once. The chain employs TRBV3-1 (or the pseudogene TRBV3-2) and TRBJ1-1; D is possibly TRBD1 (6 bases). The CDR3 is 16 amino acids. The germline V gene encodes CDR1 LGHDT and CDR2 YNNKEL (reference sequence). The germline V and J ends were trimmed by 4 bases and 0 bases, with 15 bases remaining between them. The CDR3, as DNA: TGTGCCAGCAGCCCCCCAGGGCACAGGGTGAACACTGAAGCTTTCTTT. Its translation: CASSPPGHRVNTEAFF.

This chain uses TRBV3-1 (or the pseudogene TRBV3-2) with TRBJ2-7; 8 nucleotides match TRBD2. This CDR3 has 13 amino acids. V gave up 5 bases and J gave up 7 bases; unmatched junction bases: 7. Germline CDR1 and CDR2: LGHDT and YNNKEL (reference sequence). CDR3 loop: CASSARGAREQYF. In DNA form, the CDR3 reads TGTGCCAGCAGCGCGCGGGGGGCCAGGGAGCAGTACTTC.

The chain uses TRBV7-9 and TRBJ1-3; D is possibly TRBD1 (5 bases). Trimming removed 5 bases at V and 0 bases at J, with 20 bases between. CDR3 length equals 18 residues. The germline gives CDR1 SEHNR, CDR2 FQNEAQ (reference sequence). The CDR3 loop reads CASSEVGTWGISGNTIYF. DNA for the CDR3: TGTGCCAGCAGCGAAGTGGGGACTTGGGGGATCTCTGGAAACACCATATATTTT.

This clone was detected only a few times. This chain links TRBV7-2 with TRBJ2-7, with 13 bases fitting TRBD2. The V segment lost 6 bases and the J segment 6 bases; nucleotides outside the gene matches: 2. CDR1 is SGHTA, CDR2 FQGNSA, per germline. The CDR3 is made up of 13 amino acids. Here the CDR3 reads CASSRTSGSEQYV. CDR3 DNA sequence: TGTGCCAGCAGTCGGACTAGCGGGAGCGAGCAGTACGTC.

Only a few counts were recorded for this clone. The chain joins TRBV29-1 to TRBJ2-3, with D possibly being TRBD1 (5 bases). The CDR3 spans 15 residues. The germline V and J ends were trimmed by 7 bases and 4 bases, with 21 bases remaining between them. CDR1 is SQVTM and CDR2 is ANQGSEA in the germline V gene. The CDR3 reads CSASQGLSNADTQYF. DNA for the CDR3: TGCAGCGCCTCTCAGGGTCTCAGTAACGCAGATACGCAGTATTTT.

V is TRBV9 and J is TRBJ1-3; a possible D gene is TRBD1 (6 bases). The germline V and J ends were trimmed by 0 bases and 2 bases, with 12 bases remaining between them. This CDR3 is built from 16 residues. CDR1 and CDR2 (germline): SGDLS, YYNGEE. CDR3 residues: CASSVGLQGPGNTIYF. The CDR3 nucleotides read TGTGCCAGCAGCGTAGGACTCCAGGGGCCTGGAAACACCATATATTTT.

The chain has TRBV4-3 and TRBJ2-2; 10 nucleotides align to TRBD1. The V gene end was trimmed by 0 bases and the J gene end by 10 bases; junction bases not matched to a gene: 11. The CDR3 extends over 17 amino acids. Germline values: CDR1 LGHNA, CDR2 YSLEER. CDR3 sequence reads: CASSQETGGFRWKELFF. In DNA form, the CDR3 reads TGCGCCAGCAGCCAAGAGACAGGGGGCTTCCGATGGAAGGAGCTGTTTTTT.

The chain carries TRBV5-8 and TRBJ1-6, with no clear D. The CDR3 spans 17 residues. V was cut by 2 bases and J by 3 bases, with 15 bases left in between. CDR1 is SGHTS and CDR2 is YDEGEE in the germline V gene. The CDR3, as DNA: TGTGCCAGCAGCTTAGTGGAGGCGTCCTTCTATAATTCACCCCTCCACTTT. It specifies CASSLVEASFYNSPLHF.

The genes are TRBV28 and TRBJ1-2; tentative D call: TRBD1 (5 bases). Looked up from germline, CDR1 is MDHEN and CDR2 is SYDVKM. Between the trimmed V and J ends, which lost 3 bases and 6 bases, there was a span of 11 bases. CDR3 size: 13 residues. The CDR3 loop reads CASSFSRGDGYTF. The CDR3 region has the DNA TGTGCCAGCAGTTTTTCAAGGGGCGATGGCTACACCTTC.

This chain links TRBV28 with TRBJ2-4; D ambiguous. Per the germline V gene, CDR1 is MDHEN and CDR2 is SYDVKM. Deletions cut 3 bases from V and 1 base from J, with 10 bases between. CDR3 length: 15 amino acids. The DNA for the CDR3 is TGTGCCAGCAGTTTTGTGGAGTCGGCCAAAAACATTCAGTACTTC. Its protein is CASSFVESAKNIQYF.

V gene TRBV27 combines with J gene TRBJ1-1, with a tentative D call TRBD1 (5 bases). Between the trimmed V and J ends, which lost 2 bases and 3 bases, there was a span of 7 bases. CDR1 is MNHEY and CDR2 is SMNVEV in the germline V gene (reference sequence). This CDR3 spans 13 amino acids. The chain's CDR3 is CASSLEGDTEAFF. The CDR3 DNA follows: TGTGCCAGCAGTTTAGAAGGGGACACTGAAGCTTTCTTT.

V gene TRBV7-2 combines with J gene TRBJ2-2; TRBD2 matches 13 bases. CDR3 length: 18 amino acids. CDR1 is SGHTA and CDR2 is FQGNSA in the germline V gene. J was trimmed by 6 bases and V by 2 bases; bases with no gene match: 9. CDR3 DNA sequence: TGTGCCAGCAGCTTATATGGGGTGGGACTAGCGGGGTCCGGGGAGCTGTTTTTT. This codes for CASSLYGVGLAGSGELFF.

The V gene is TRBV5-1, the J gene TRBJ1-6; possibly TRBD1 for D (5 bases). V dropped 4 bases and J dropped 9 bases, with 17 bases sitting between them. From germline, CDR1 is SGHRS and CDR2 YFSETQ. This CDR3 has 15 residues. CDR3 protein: CASSQIQGDGSPLHF. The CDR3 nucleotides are TGCGCCAGCAGCCAAATTCAGGGTGACGGTTCACCCCTCCACTTT.

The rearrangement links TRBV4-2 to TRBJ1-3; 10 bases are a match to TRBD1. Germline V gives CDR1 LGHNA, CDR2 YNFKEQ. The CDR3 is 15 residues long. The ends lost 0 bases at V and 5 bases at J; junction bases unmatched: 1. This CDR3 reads CASSQDDRGRNTIYF. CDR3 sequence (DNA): TGTGCCAGCAGCCAAGATGACAGGGGGCGAAACACCATATATTTT.

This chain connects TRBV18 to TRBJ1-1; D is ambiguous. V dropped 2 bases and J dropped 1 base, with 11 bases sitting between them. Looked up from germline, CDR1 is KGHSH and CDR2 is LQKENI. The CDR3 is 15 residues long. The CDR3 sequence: CASSPALTGNTEAFF. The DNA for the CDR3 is TGTGCCAGCTCACCAGCGTTAACCGGGAACACTGAAGCTTTCTTT.

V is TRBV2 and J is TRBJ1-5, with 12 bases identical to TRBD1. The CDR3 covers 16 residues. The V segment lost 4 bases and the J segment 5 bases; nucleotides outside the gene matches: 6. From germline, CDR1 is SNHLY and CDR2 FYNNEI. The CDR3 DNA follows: TGTGCCAGCAGTGCAGCCGGGACAGGGGGCCATCAGCCCCAGCATTTT. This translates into CASSAAGTGGHQPQHF.

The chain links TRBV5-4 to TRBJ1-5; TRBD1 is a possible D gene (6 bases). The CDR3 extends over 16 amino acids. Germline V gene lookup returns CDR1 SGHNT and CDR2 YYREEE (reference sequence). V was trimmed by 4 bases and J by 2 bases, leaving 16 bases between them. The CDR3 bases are TGTGCCAGCAGCGCCTTACGGGGGGCGGGCAATCAGCCCCAGCATTTT. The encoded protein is CASSALRGAGNQPQHF.

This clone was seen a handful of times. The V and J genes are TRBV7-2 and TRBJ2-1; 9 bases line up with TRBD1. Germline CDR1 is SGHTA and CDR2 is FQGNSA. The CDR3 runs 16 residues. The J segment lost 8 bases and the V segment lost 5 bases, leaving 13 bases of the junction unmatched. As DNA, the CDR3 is TGTGCCAGCAGCCCCAAAACCGGGACAGGGCGGTATGAGCAGTTCTTC. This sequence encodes CASSPKTGTGRYEQFF.

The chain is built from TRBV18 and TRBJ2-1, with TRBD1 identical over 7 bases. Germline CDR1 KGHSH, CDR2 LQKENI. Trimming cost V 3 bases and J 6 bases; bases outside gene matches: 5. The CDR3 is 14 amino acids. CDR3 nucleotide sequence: TGTGCCAGCTCACCGTACAGGGGCGGCAATGAGCAGTTCTTC. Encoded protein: CASSPYRGGNEQFF.

DNA of the CDR3: TGTGCCACCAGCAGAGATTTGGGACAGGGTCGTAGCTATGGCTACACCTTC. It specifies CATSRDLGQGRSYGYTF. This chain links TRBV15 with TRBJ1-2; 9 nucleotides match TRBD1. The V gene's germline CDR1 is LNHNV and CDR2 YYDKDF (reference sequence). This CDR3 has 17 residues. V dropped 0 bases and J dropped 4; count of bases not matched to a gene: 9.

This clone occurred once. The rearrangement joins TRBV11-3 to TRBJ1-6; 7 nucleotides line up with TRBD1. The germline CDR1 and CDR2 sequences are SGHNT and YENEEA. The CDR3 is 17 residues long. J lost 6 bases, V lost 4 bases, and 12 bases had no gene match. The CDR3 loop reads CASSSFPRTGPNSPLHF. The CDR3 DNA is TGTGCCAGCAGCTCCTTCCCCCGGACAGGCCCTAATTCACCCCTCCACTTT.

The chain's CDR3 is CASSQPAGTSGSTDTQYF. The CDR3 nucleotides are TGTGCCAGCAGCCAACCGGCCGGGACTAGCGGATCCACAGATACGCAGTATTTT. The rearrangement uses TRBV7-9 and TRBJ2-3, with 11 bases matching TRBD2. J gave up 2 bases and V 5 bases, and 12 bases lay outside the gene matches. There are 18 residues in the CDR3. Looked up from germline, CDR1 is SEHNR and CDR2 is FQNEAQ (reference sequence).